These 13 T cell receptor beta chains were all obtained from the same sample, sequenced in a study of cytotoxic CD8 clonotypes in ibrutinib-treated CLL. The data were produced by immunoSEQ multiplex PCR, yet TCRdb's version contains in-frame clones alone and is incomplete. This sample has about 140,000 clones, with 75% to 80% found just once. Source: PBMCs, taken after 24 months of ibrutinib treatment. All receptors derive from a human donor with chronic lymphocytic leukemia.

The chain is built from TRBV6-5 and TRBJ1-1, with D perhaps matching TRBD1 (5 bases). Trimming took 5 bases from V and 0 from J, leaving 10 bases between them. Germline V CDR1 and CDR2: MNHEY, SVGAGI. CDR3 length: 14 residues. CDR3 residues: CASSGTTMNTEAFF. As DNA, the CDR3 is TGTGCCAGCAGTGGGACGACCATGAACACTGAAGCTTTCTTT.

The chain combines TRBV9 with TRBJ2-7; 7 nucleotides agree with TRBD2. CDR3 size: 12 residues. V shed 4 bases, J shed 3 bases, and the junction held 1 base outside the gene matches. Germline CDR1 reads SGDLS; CDR2 reads YYNGEE. In DNA, the CDR3 is TGTGCCAGCAGCTCGGGGGGCTACGAGCAGTACTTC. The encoded protein is CASSSGGYEQYF.

As regards this clone: Other DNA sequences from this sample encode an identical CDR3 as well. The chain is built from TRBV28 and TRBJ2-1; D remains unclear. The CDR3 is 11 residues long. Germline loops: CDR1 MDHEN, CDR2 SYDVKM. The V gene lost 2 bases and the J gene lost 8 bases, with 4 bases spanning the gap. CDR3 sequence (DNA): TGTGCCAGCAGTTTAGGGGATGAGCAGTTCTTC. Protein product: CASSLGDEQFF.

V is TRBV6-5 and J is TRBJ2-6; D remains unclear. The CDR3 totals 14 residues. V lost 0 bases, J lost 4 bases, and 4 bases lay in between. Germline V lookup: CDR1 MNHEY, CDR2 SVGAGI. The CDR3 here is CASSYSLGANVLTF. The DNA for the CDR3 is TGTGCCAGCAGTTACTCACTAGGGGCCAACGTCCTGACTTTC.

J is TRBJ1-2 and V is TRBV27; 7 bases line up with TRBD1. V trimming: 5 bases; J trimming: 8 bases; junction bases outside the gene matches: 5. This CDR3 is built from 12 residues. Germline V gene data show CDR1 as MNHEY and CDR2 as SMNVEV (reference sequence). The CDR3 region has the DNA TGTGCCAGCAGTGGCCAGGGGGTGGGCTACACCTTC. Translation: CASSGQGVGYTF.

The CDR3 DNA is TGTGCCAGCAGCCAAGATCGGGTAGGGCCGGGGGAGCAGTACTTC. Encoded protein: CASSQDRVGPGEQYF. The chain recombines TRBV4-2 with TRBJ2-7; TRBD2 is a possible D gene (5 bases). CDR3 length: 15 residues. Per the germline V gene, CDR1 is LGHNA and CDR2 is YNFKEQ. The V and J ends lost 0 bases and 7 bases respectively, with 16 bases between them.

The chain uses TRBV9 and TRBJ2-3; D is possibly TRBD1 (6 bases). Trimming left V 0 bases short and J 4 bases short, with 12 bases between. Germline CDR1 is SGDLS and CDR2 is YYNGEE. CDR3 length equals 15 residues. The CDR3 coding sequence is TGTGCCAGCAGCGTAGTAACAGGGAGCGCAGATACGCAGTATTTT. This encodes CASSVVTGSADTQYF.

A remark on this clone: Additional DNA sequences in this sample encode the identical CDR3. The chain carries TRBV18 and TRBJ1-3; D unresolved. The CDR3 is 14 residues long. Germline CDR1 KGHSH, CDR2 LQKENI. Trimming shortened V by 3 bases and J by 0 bases, and 6 bases separated the two germline ends. CDR3 DNA sequence: TGTGCCAGCTCACCCCAGAGCTCTGGAAACACCATATATTTT. Translating gives CASSPQSSGNTIYF.

This clone was seen more than once but under ten times. As DNA, the CDR3 is TGTGCCAGCAGTGAAGGGGATGGCTACACCTTC. Translated, it gives CASSEGDGYTF. The chain joins TRBV2 to TRBJ1-2; D gene unclear. This CDR3 has 11 amino acids. The V end was cut by 1 base, the J end by 6 bases, with 3 bases between. CDR1 is SNHLY and CDR2 is FYNNEI in the germline V gene.

The rearrangement uses TRBV10-3 and TRBJ2-7; D is possibly TRBD2 (6 bases). The ends were cut back, 11 bases at V and 0 bases at J, with 14 bases in the middle. The CDR3 contains 13 residues. Germline CDR1 ENHRY, CDR2 SYGVKD. Here the CDR3 reads CAPGGTVSYEQYF. CDR3 bases: TGTGCCCCAGGCGGGACGGTCTCCTACGAGCAGTACTTC.

V and J are TRBV7-9 and TRBJ1-2; TRBD1 is a possible D gene (5 bases). This CDR3 comprises 14 residues. Trimming left V 5 bases short and J 8 bases short, with 18 bases between. Per germline, CDR1 SEHNR and CDR2 FQNEAQ (reference sequence). As DNA, the CDR3 is TGTGCCAGCAGCCCGTCGGGACCAGAGAGGGGCTACACCTTC. This codes for CASSPSGPERGYTF.

In its sample, this clone was seen a few times. The rearrangement links TRBV30 to TRBJ2-1; D may be TRBD1 (5 bases). CDR3 length equals 14 residues. V lost 0 bases to trimming and J lost 9 bases, with 15 bases between them. CDR1 is GTSNPN and CDR2 is SVGIG in the germline V gene (reference sequence). In nucleotides, the CDR3 is TGTGCCTGGAGTGTAACAGGCCGGCCCGGTGAGCAGTTCTTC. Amino acids: CAWSVTGRPGEQFF.

The CDR3 region has the DNA TGTGCCAGCAGTGACTCGTTCCTAGCGGGGGGGCTGACAGATACGCAGTATTTT. This gives the protein CASSDSFLAGGLTDTQYF. The rearrangement joins TRBV6-4 to TRBJ2-3; TRBD2 matches 12 bases. Germline V gives CDR1 MRHNA, CDR2 SNTAGT. This CDR3 has 18 residues. Trimming at V came to 0 bases and at J to 3 bases, leaving 7 bases not matched to a gene.